This entry lists 7 T cell receptor beta chains sequenced from one sample in a study of early T cells in non-severe SARS-CoV-2 infection. TCRdb reanalysed the 5' RACE reads using MiXCR and keeps one entry per CDR3 protein. The sample has 50,000 to 55,000 distinct CDR3 sequences; over 8% are singletons. Material: whole blood. These receptors were collected from an adult who was a healthcare worker with PCR-confirmed SARS-CoV-2 infection or an uninfected control (not recorded which).

This clonotype was seen at least ten times. The chain joins TRBV5-1 to TRBJ2-1; TRBD1 matches at 10 bases. Germline CDR1 and CDR2: SGHRS and YFSETQ. V shed 3 bases, J shed 6 bases, and the junction held 6 bases outside the gene matches. The length of the CDR3 is 15 residues. CDR3 protein: CASSSPGQGSNEQFF. In DNA form, the CDR3 reads TGCGCCAGCAGCTCCCCGGGACAGGGGAGCAATGAGCAGTTCTTC.

This clonotype was seen at least ten times. The chain uses TRBV28 and TRBJ1-1, with a weak D call TRBD1 (6 bases). V lost 5 bases, J lost 2 bases, and 12 bases lay in between. The CDR3 has 14 residues. Looked up from germline, CDR1 is MDHEN and CDR2 is SYDVKM. CDR3 bases: TGTGCCAGCAGTCAAGGGGGGACAAACACTGAAGCTTTCTTT. As protein: CASSQGGTNTEAFF.

The rearrangement links TRBV7-9 to TRBJ1-1; D ambiguous. The CDR3 extends over 14 amino acids. Germline V gene data show CDR1 as SEHNR and CDR2 as FQNEAQ (reference sequence). V shed 2 bases and J shed 4 bases, with 11 bases lying between them. The CDR3 DNA reads as TGTGCCAGCAGCTTACCAACCATGTCCACTGAAGCTTTCTTT. This sequence encodes CASSLPTMSTEAFF.

This clonotype was found many times. The chain combines TRBV29-1 with TRBJ1-2; maybe TRBD1 (5 bases). The CDR3 is 12 amino acids. Germline V lookup: CDR1 SQVTM, CDR2 ANQGSEA. V lost 3 bases and J lost 6, with 11 bases in between. The CDR3 region is CSVEAGYHGYTF. Written as DNA, the CDR3 is TGCAGCGTTGAGGCAGGGTATCATGGCTACACCTTC.

The chain combines TRBV9 with TRBJ2-7, with TRBD2 as a possible D gene (5 bases). With 0 bases removed from V and 1 base from J, the gap between germline ends came to 11 bases. This CDR3 spans 15 amino acids. The germline gives CDR1 SGDLS, CDR2 YYNGEE. Written as DNA, the CDR3 is TGTGCCAGCAGCGTAGGCAGCGGCCGATCCTACGAGCAGTACTTC. Translated, it gives CASSVGSGRSYEQYF.

There are many counts of this clonotype. The V and J genes are TRBV4-3 and TRBJ2-3; tentatively, D is TRBD1 or TRBD2 (5 bases each). Germline CDR1 and CDR2: LGHNA and YSLEER. CDR3 length: 16 residues. V lost 3 bases, J lost 3 bases, and 16 bases lay in between. The CDR3 DNA reads as TGCGCCAGCAGCCAGCTCTATGGGGACGTGACAGATACGCAGTATTTT. As protein: CASSQLYGDVTDTQYF.

This clonotype has ten or more counts. The rearrangement joins TRBV7-2 to TRBJ2-1; tentative D call: TRBD1 (6 bases). V was cut by 1 base and J by 9 bases, with 7 bases left in between. The CDR3 consists of 12 residues. In germline, CDR1 is SGHTA, CDR2 FQGNSA. This CDR3 reads CASSLVGGEQFF. DNA for the CDR3: TGTGCCAGCAGCTTAGTAGGGGGTGAGCAGTTCTTC. The full variable domain, in which reference TRBV7-2 and TRBJ2-1 provide the parts outside the CDR3, is GAGVSQSPSNKVTEKGKDVELRCDPISGHTALYWYRQSLGQGLEFLIYFQGNSAPDKSGLPSDRFSAERTGGSVSTLTIQRTQQEDSAVYLCASSLVGGEQFFGPGTRLTVL.